The clone carrying this T cell receptor beta chain has a handful of counts. The record originates from a study of T-cell reconstitution after alpha-beta-depleted transplantation in children. Germline V lookup: CDR1 DFQATT, CDR2 SNEGSKA (reference sequence). The CDR3 loop spans 15 amino acids. V lost 3 bases, J lost 6 bases, and 8 bases stayed unmatched. Unique molecular identifiers tagged the TCRbeta library. TCRdb independently ran MiXCR on the PCR reads; one entry per CDR3 protein. The table includes fewer than 550,000 distinct CDR3 sequences, roughly 10% detected once. The origin of this receptor is a human donor who donated a stem cell graft to a child with acute myeloid leukemia. The sample was PBMCs from the stem cell graft donor, taken from the stem cell graft. The chain carries TRBV20-1 and TRBJ2-1, with 10 bases identical to TRBD2. As DNA, the CDR3 is TGCAGTGCTAGCCAGCGGGGGGGCCTTGTCAATGAGCAGTTCTTC. Residues: CSASQRGGLVNEQFF.